A selection of T cell receptor beta chains follows, all from one sample in a study of response to subunit inactivated influenza vaccine. TCRdb used MiXCR to reprocess the RT-PCR reads, holding one entry per CDR3 protein. The sample consists of 250,000 to 350,000 distinct CDR3 sequences, 22% of them appearing once. Sequencing was performed on PBMCs from blood, taken less than 22 months after vaccination. The source is a man aged 50-75 years who received an inactivated influenza vaccine. The CDR3 runs from the conserved cysteine through the conserved F or W. Fields, in order: CDR3 protein, CDR3 DNA, clone size, V gene, D gene, J gene. D genes are given only for firm matches. Expanded clones are given a class, and other clones once, few, many or no size at all.

CASSITGGSYEQYF	TGTGCCAGCAGTATTACAGGGGGTTCCTACGAGCAGTACTTC	once	TRBV27	TRBD1	TRBJ2-7
CASSIQSIRGGSGNTIYF	TGTGCCAGCAGTATCCAATCAATCAGGGGAGGGTCTGGAAACACCATATATTTT	many	TRBV28	-	TRBJ1-3
CASIIRDRTYEQYF	TGTGCCAGTATTATAAGGGACAGGACCTACGAGCAGTACTTC	few	TRBV19	TRBD1	TRBJ2-7
CASSEGMGSSNQPQHF	TGTGCCAGCAGTGAAGGAATGGGGTCATCTAATCAGCCCCAGCATTTT	few	TRBV2	-	TRBJ1-5
CASSQDVTGIIDGYTF	TGCGCCAGCAGCCAAGATGTGACAGGGATTATTGATGGCTACACCTTC	many	TRBV4-1	TRBD1	TRBJ1-2
CASSMTGRTQYF	TGTGCCAGCAGCATGACAGGGCGGACGCAGTATTTT	few	TRBV7-9	TRBD1	TRBJ2-3
CASSQDLEQGVYEQYF	TGCGCCAGCAGCCAAGATCTAGAACAGGGGGTCTACGAGCAGTACTTC	-	TRBV4-3	TRBD1	TRBJ2-7
CSALRGQGAGELFF	TGCAGTGCCCTAAGGGGACAGGGGGCCGGGGAGCTGTTTTTT	-	TRBV20-1	TRBD1	TRBJ2-2
CSVRGPQETQYF	TGCAGCGTCCGGGGGCCCCAAGAGACCCAGTACTTC	-	TRBV29-1	-	TRBJ2-5
CASSLEMGPSRVFGETQYF	TGTGCCAGCAGCTTAGAGATGGGACCCTCCAGGGTGTTCGGGGAGACCCAGTACTTC	few	TRBV11-2	-	TRBJ2-5
CASSSRDRDTEAFF	TGCGCCAGCAGCTCTCGGGACAGGGACACTGAAGCTTTCTTT	few	TRBV5-1	TRBD1	TRBJ1-1
CSVTETGQSLAKNIQYF	TGCAGCGTTACCGAAACGGGACAGTCTTTAGCCAAAAACATTCAGTACTTC	few	TRBV29-1	TRBD1	TRBJ2-4
CASSQDRQVWDIQYF	TGTGCCAGCAGCCAAGACCGACAGGTGTGGGACATTCAGTACTTC	-	TRBV4-2	-	TRBJ2-4
CASSLPFTGELFF	TGTGCCAGCAGCTTGCCATTCACCGGGGAGCTGTTTTTT	-	TRBV5-6	-	TRBJ2-2
CASSAQGQGSSPLHF	TGTGCCAGCAGTGCCCAAGGACAGGGGTCTTCACCCCTCCACTTT	-	TRBV12-3/TRBV12-4	TRBD1	TRBJ1-6
CASSSPGLASNEQFF	TGTGCCAGCAGCTCACCGGGACTAGCGTCGAATGAGCAGTTCTTC	-	TRBV7-2	TRBD2	TRBJ2-1
CASSPDGGTEAFF	TGTGCCAGTAGTCCAGACGGGGGCACTGAAGCTTTCTTT	few	TRBV19	-	TRBJ1-1
CASSLDRWENSPLHF	TGTGCCAGCAGCTTAGATAGGTGGGAGAATTCACCCCTCCACTTT	many	TRBV11-2	-	TRBJ1-6
CASSPGAGYYGYTF	TGTGCCAGCAGTCCGGGCGCCGGCTACTATGGCTACACCTTC	medium-sized	TRBV25-1	-	TRBJ1-2
CASSSIVGELFF	TGTGCCAGCAGCTCGATTGTCGGGGAGCTGTTTTTT	few	TRBV13	-	TRBJ2-2
CASGDRGNYGYTF	TGTGCCAGTGGGGACAGGGGCAACTATGGCTACACCTTC	-	TRBV19	TRBD1	TRBJ1-2
CSVDRGGRNYGYTF	TGCAGCGTTGATCGGGGGGGGAGGAACTATGGCTACACCTTC	-	TRBV29-1	-	TRBJ1-2
CASSPRVGQGNTEAFF	TGTGCCAGCAGCCCCCGCGTCGGACAGGGGAACACTGAAGCTTTCTTT	-	TRBV5-8	TRBD1	TRBJ1-1
CASSLNSPNEQFF	TGTGCCAGCAGTTTAAACAGTCCCAATGAGCAGTTCTTC	few	TRBV28	-	TRBJ2-1
CASSYSRTALRNYGYTF	TGTGCCAGCAGTTACTCGCGGACAGCGCTACGTAACTATGGCTACACCTTC	few	TRBV6-5	-	TRBJ1-2